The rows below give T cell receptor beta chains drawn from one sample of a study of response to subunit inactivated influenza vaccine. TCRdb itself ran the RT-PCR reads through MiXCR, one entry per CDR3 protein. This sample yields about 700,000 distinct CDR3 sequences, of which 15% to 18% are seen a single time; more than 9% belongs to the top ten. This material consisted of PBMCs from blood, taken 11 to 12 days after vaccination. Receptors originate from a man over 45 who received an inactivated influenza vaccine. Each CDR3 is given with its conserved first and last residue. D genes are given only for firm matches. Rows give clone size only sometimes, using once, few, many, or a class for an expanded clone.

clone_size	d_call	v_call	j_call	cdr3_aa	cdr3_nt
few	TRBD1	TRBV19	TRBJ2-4	CASTAGTGGNIQYF	TGTGCCAGCACTGCCGGGACAGGGGGCAACATTCAGTACTTC
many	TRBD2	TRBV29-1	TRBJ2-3	CSAPSTSGVSTDTQYF	TGCAGCGCCCCGTCGACTAGCGGGGTTAGCACAGATACGCAGTATTTT
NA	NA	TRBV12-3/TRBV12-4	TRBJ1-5	CASSFSGERAQHF	TGTGCCAGCAGTTTTTCGGGGGAACGAGCCCAGCATTTT
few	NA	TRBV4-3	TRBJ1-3	CASSQDLAGTGNTIYF	TGCGCCAGCAGCCAAGATCTCGCAGGGACGGGAAACACCATATATTTT
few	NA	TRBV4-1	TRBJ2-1	CASSQAPIPPYNEQFF	TGCGCCAGCAGCCAAGCCCCGATTCCCCCTTACAATGAGCAGTTCTTC
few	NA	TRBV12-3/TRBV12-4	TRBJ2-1	CASSNPTGPRGKFF	TGTGCCAGCAGTAACCCGACAGGCCCCCGGGGGAAGTTCTTC
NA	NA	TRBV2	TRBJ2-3	CASSDGQSTDTQYF	TGTGCCAGCAGTGACGGACAGTCGACAGATACGCAGTATTTT
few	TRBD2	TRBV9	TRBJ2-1	CASSPWTSSDNEQFF	TGTGCCAGCAGCCCCTGGACTAGCAGCGACAATGAGCAGTTCTTC
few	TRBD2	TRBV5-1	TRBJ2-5	CASSWGLAEQETQYF	TGCGCCAGCAGTTGGGGACTAGCGGAACAAGAGACCCAGTACTTC
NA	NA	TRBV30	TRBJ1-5	CAWRGQGSQPQHF	TGTGCCTGGAGGGGACAAGGAAGTCAGCCCCAGCATTTT
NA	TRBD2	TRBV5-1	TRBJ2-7	CASSGTGGSFYEQYF	TGCGCCAGCAGCGGGACGGGCGGGAGCTTCTACGAGCAGTACTTC
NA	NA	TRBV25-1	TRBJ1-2	CASSEWATNYGYTF	TGTGCCAGCAGTGAATGGGCAACAAACTATGGCTACACCTTC
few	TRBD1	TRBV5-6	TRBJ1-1	CASSLGTGGYFFF	TGTGCCAGCAGCTTGGGGACAGGGGGCTATTTTTTCTTT
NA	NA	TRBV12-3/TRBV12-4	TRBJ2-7	CASSTGVTTYEQYF	TGTGCCAGCAGCACCGGGGTGACAACCTACGAGCAGTACTTC
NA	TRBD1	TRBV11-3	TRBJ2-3	CASSLGRQGIRPDTQYF	TGTGCCAGCAGCTTAGGTCGACAGGGGATTCGACCAGATACGCAGTATTTT
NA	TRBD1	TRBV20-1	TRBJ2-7	CSAPKRDSPYEQYF	TGCAGTGCTCCAAAAAGGGACAGCCCCTACGAGCAGTACTTC
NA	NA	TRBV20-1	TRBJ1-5	CSARGPGNGSPQHF	TGCAGTGCTAGAGGCCCCGGGAACGGCAGCCCCCAGCATTTT
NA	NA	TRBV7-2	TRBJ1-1	CASSTGGQGWTEAFF	TGTGCCAGCAGCACAGGAGGCCAGGGGTGGACTGAAGCTTTCTTT
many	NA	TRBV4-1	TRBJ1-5	CASSQERGANQPQHF	TGCGCCAGCAGCCAAGAGAGGGGGGCCAATCAGCCCCAGCATTTT
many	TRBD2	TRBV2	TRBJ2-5	CASRRLAEETQYF	TGTGCCAGCAGAAGACTAGCGGAAGAGACCCAGTACTTC
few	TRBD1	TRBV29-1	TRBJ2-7	CSVVPGTGNEQYF	TGCAGCGTTGTGCCCGGGACAGGGAACGAGCAGTACTTC
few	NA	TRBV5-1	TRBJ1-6	CASSLASGGRFSGSPLHF	TGCGCCAGCAGCCTGGCTTCTGGGGGCAGGTTTAGTGGTTCACCCCTCCACTTT
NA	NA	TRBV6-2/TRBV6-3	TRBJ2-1	CASSHGPNFLQLTDEQFF	TGTGCCAGCAGTCACGGCCCGAATTTCCTGCAGCTTACGGATGAGCAGTTCTTC
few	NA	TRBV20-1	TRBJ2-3	CSARPAGDTQYF	TGCAGTGCCCGCCCCGCGGGAGATACGCAGTATTTT
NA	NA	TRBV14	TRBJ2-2	CASSWGSNLRTGELFF	TGTGCCAGCAGTTGGGGATCCAATCTTCGCACCGGGGAGCTGTTTTTT
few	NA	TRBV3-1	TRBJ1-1	CASSQRVSTEAFF	TGTGCCAGCAGCCAGAGGGTTAGCACTGAAGCTTTCTTT
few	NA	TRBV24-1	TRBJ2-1	CATSPWGQANEQFF	TGTGCCACCAGTCCCTGGGGCCAAGCCAATGAGCAGTTCTTC
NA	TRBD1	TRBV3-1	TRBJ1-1	CASSPYGTENTEAFF	TGTGCCAGCAGCCCGTATGGGACAGAGAACACTGAAGCTTTCTTT
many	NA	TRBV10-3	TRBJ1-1	CAISESRQAFEAFF	TGTGCCATCAGTGAGTCTAGGCAGGCCTTTGAAGCTTTCTTT
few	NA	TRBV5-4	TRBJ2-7	CASTLLGGGGGEQYF	TGTGCCAGCACCCTATTAGGAGGCGGAGGTGGCGAGCAGTACTTC
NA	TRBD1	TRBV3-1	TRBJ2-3	CASSPHPGQGKDTQYF	TGTGCCAGCAGCCCGCACCCGGGACAGGGGAAAGATACGCAGTATTTT
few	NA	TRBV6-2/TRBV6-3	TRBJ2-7	CASSPNKNLYEQYF	TGTGCCAGCAGCCCTAACAAGAACTTATACGAGCAGTACTTC